Below, 26 T cell receptor beta chains from the same sample are listed, as sequenced in a study of cytomegalovirus exposure and HLA in healthy donors. The PCR used 60 Vbeta and 13 Jbeta primers. Libraries were prepared by immunoSEQ multiplex PCR; TCRdb keeps only in-frame clonotypes and omits some of them. The data show nearly 300,000 clones, 86% seen once. Material: PBMCs. The receptor source for this set is a man in his forties or fifties in good health and CMV-seropositive.

The chain joins TRBV12-5 to TRBJ1-3, with D maybe TRBD1 (6 bases). This CDR3 contains 17 residues. The V end lost 4 bases, the J end lost 0 bases, and 16 bases lay between the germline ends. Per the germline V gene, CDR1 is LGHNT and CDR2 is FRNRAP. This CDR3 reads CASGYPSRDTSGNTIYF. The CDR3 DNA follows: TGTGCTAGTGGTTATCCTTCGAGGGACACCTCTGGAAACACCATATATTTT.

J is TRBJ2-3 and V is TRBV7-8; D ambiguous. V was trimmed by 4 bases and J by 6 bases, leaving 14 bases between them. Germline CDR1 reads SGHVS; CDR2 reads FQNEAQ. The CDR3 is made up of 14 amino acids. The CDR3 nucleotides are TGTGCCAGCAGCTATACTGAAGTCGCCGATACGCAGTATTTT. This codes for CASSYTEVADTQYF. The complete variable domain, with remaining parts taken from reference TRBV7-8 and TRBJ2-3, reads GAGVSQSPRYKVAKRGQDVALRCDPISGHVSLFWYQQALGQGPEFLTYFQNEAQLDKSGLPSDRFFAERPEGSVSTLKIQRTQQEDSAVYLCASSYTEVADTQYFGPGTRLTVL.

This chain connects TRBV7-9 to TRBJ1-5; 7 nucleotides line up with TRBD1. CDR3 length: 15 residues. The V segment lost 4 bases and the J segment 5 bases; nucleotides outside the gene matches: 8. The germline CDR1 and CDR2 sequences are SEHNR and FQNEAQ (reference sequence). The CDR3 region is CASSSETGRDQPQHF. CDR3 DNA: TGTGCCAGCAGCTCGGAGACAGGGAGAGATCAGCCCCAGCATTTT.

V is TRBV13 and J is TRBJ2-1; 10 bases are shared with TRBD2. V was clipped by 5 bases and J by 0 bases; unmatched bases: 13. The CDR3 consists of 19 residues. From germline, CDR1 is PRHDT and CDR2 FYEKMQ (reference sequence). The CDR3 DNA reads TGTGCCAGCAGCACTAGACTAGCGGGTAGGGGTAGCTCCTACAATGAGCAGTTCTTC. The encoded protein is CASSTRLAGRGSSYNEQFF.

The chain recombines TRBV19 with TRBJ2-2, with a tentative D call TRBD1 (5 bases). Germline V CDR1 and CDR2: LNHDA, SQIVND (reference sequence). The CDR3 runs 12 residues. V was shortened by 2 bases and J by 9 bases, with 7 bases between the two germline ends. The CDR3 sequence is CASSIQGRELFF. Here the CDR3 DNA reads TGTGCCAGTAGTATACAGGGCCGGGAGCTGTTTTTT.

The rearrangement links TRBV7-2 to TRBJ2-7, with TRBD2 identical over 9 bases. The V gene end was trimmed by 5 bases and the J gene end by 7 bases; junction bases not matched to a gene: 12. CDR3 length: 15 residues. Per the germline V gene, CDR1 is SGHTA and CDR2 is FQGNSA. CDR3 nucleotide sequence: TGTGCCAGCAGCCCAGACCGGCTAGCGGGATGGGAGCAGTACTTC. Translation gives CASSPDRLAGWEQYF.

This clone was detected once. This rearrangement joins TRBV6-1 to TRBJ1-6; D perhaps matches TRBD1 (6 bases). V gave up 7 bases and J gave up 0 bases, with 10 bases separating them. Germline CDR1 MNHNS, CDR2 SASEGT. The CDR3 has 15 residues. The chain's CDR3 is CASNQGSSYNSPLHF. In nucleotides, the CDR3 is TGTGCCAGCAACCAGGGGAGCTCCTATAATTCACCCCTCCACTTT.

The sample holds a few counts of this clone. The rearrangement uses TRBV4-3 and TRBJ2-1; TRBD2 agrees at 12 bases. Germline loops: CDR1 LGHNA, CDR2 YSLEER. There are 15 residues in the CDR3. V shed 0 bases and J 7 bases; nucleotides not matched to a gene: 1. CDR3 DNA sequence: TGCGCCAGCAGCCAAGACGGGACTAGCGGGAATGAGCAGTTCTTC. Protein sequence: CASSQDGTSGNEQFF.

The chain links TRBV7-2 to TRBJ2-5, with 9 nucleotides matching TRBD2. The V segment lost 1 base and the J segment 5 bases; nucleotides outside the gene matches: 8. Per the germline V gene, CDR1 is SGHTA and CDR2 is FQGNSA. The CDR3 is 16 residues long. The CDR3 here is CASSLDFAGGGETQYF. For the CDR3, the DNA is TGTGCCAGCAGCTTAGATTTTGCGGGAGGGGGGGAGACCCAGTACTTC.

The J gene is TRBJ2-5, the V gene TRBV10-3; perhaps TRBD1 as D (5 bases). V dropped 8 bases and J dropped 2 bases, with 18 bases sitting between them. Germline CDR1 and CDR2: ENHRY and SYGVKD. CDR3 length: 15 amino acids. CDR3 nucleotide sequence: TGTGCCATCGGATCCGGACACGGACCACAAGAGACCCAGTACTTC. Translating it yields CAIGSGHGPQETQYF.

This chain connects TRBV30 to TRBJ1-4; 10 bases fit TRBD1. Unmatched junction bases numbered 8, after V lost 2 bases and J lost 8 bases. The CDR3 spans 15 residues. Germline CDR1 GTSNPN, CDR2 SVGIG (reference sequence). The CDR3 region is CAWSTGQGLEEKLFF. CDR3 coding DNA: TGTGCCTGGAGTACGGGACAGGGGTTAGAGGAAAAACTGTTTTTT. The full variable domain, completed using reference TRBV30 and TRBJ1-4, is SQTIHQWPATLVQPVGSPLSLECTVEGTSNPNLYWYRQAAGRGLQLLFYSVGIGQISSEVPQNLSASRPQDRQFILSSKKLLLSDSGFYLCAWSTGQGLEEKLFFGSGTQLSVL.

The chain uses TRBV2 and TRBJ1-5; D not resolved. CDR1 and CDR2 (germline): SNHLY, FYNNEI. CDR3 length: 15 residues. The V end was cut by 4 bases, the J end by 4 bases, with 14 bases between. In DNA form, the CDR3 reads TGTGCCAGCAGTGGGTCCGACACGCTAAATCAGCCCCAGCATTTT. Translation: CASSGSDTLNQPQHF.

This clone was recorded once. J is TRBJ2-7 and V is TRBV21-1; TRBD2, as called in the table, went unchecked against the DNA. TRBV21-1 counts as a pseudogene. The CDR3 totals 15 residues. The CDR3 is CASSPSGLRANEQYF. The CDR3 nucleotides read TGTGCCAGCAGCCCATCAGGACTCCGAGCCAACGAGCAGTACTTC.

The rearrangement links TRBV28 to TRBJ2-5, with TRBD2 matching 7 bases. Germline V gene lookup returns CDR1 MDHEN and CDR2 SYDVKM. Unmatched junction bases numbered 6, after V lost 4 bases and J lost 4 bases. CDR3 size: 14 residues. This CDR3 is CASSSGLITETQYF. In DNA, the CDR3 is TGTGCCAGCAGTTCGGGACTAATTACAGAGACCCAGTACTTC.

Worth noting for this clone: This same CDR3 is encoded by further DNA sequences in the sample. V gene TRBV28 combines with J gene TRBJ1-5, with TRBD1 identical over 8 bases. The V gene end was trimmed by 4 bases and the J gene end by 2 bases; junction bases not matched to a gene: 4. The CDR3 is 15 residues long. Germline CDR1 is MDHEN and CDR2 is SYDVKM. The DNA for the CDR3 is TGTGCCAGCAGTTCCAGGGGGCTTGGCAATCAGCCCCAGCATTTT. As protein: CASSSRGLGNQPQHF.

The chain uses TRBV19 and TRBJ2-1, with 12 bases matching TRBD1. The V gene end was trimmed by 6 bases and the J gene end by 0 bases; junction bases not matched to a gene: 6. This CDR3 is built from 17 residues. Looked up from germline, CDR1 is LNHDA and CDR2 is SQIVND (reference sequence). CDR3 sequence (DNA): TGTGCCAGTAGCCAGGGGGGACAGGGGGCCTCCTACAATGAGCAGTTCTTC. Protein sequence: CASSQGGQGASYNEQFF.

V usage is TRBV2 and J usage is TRBJ2-7; D is ambiguous. CDR3 size: 11 residues. Between the trimmed V and J ends, which lost 6 bases and 7 bases, there was a span of 10 bases. Germline CDR1 and CDR2: SNHLY and FYNNEI. The CDR3 sequence is CASRPPGEQYF. CDR3 DNA sequence: TGTGCCAGCAGACCTCCCGGGGAGCAGTACTTC.

The chain couples TRBV7-9 to TRBJ2-3; TRBD2 aligns across 10 bases. V lost 5 bases and J lost 9; bases outside the gene matches: 23. From germline, CDR1 is SEHNR and CDR2 FQNEAQ (reference sequence). The CDR3 extends over 19 amino acids. In nucleotides, the CDR3 is TGTGCCAGCAGCCACCCTTGGGAGCGGGAGGGCCCGGCGTCGGAAACGCAGTATTTT. Translation: CASSHPWEREGPASETQYF.

The rearrangement joins TRBV28 to TRBJ2-7; TRBD2 matches 11 bases. Per the germline V gene, CDR1 is MDHEN and CDR2 is SYDVKM. Losses at the gene ends were 2 bases for V and 2 bases for J; bases not matched to a gene: 2. CDR3 size: 15 residues. CDR3 region: CASSLASGGPYEQYF. The CDR3 DNA is TGTGCCAGCAGTTTAGCTAGCGGGGGGCCCTACGAGCAGTACTTC.

This clone was seen only once. The rearrangement uses TRBV6-1 and TRBJ2-5; TRBD1 matches at 9 bases. The trim removed 6 bases at V and 5 bases at J, leaving 4 bases unmatched. The CDR3 runs to 13 residues. Germline lookup yields CDR1 MNHNS and CDR2 SASEGT. In DNA form, the CDR3 reads TGTGCCAGCAGGCTGACAGGGGGGGAGACCCAGTACTTC. Its protein product is CASRLTGGETQYF.

The chain carries TRBV7-2 and TRBJ2-5; a possible D gene is TRBD2 (5 bases). Germline CDR1 and CDR2: SGHTA and FQGNSA. V was trimmed by 3 bases and J by 2 bases, leaving 10 bases between them. The CDR3 is made up of 14 amino acids. The CDR3 bases are TGTGCCAGCAGCTTGAGGACTCCTCAAGAGACCCAGTACTTC. Its translation: CASSLRTPQETQYF. Using reference TRBV7-2 and TRBJ2-5 for the parts outside the CDR3, the full variable domain is GAGVSQSPSNKVTEKGKDVELRCDPISGHTALYWYRQSLGQGLEFLIYFQGNSAPDKSGLPSDRFSAERTGGSVSTLTIQRTQQEDSAVYLCASSLRTPQETQYFGPGTRLLVL.

The chain couples TRBV18 to TRBJ2-7; tentatively, D is TRBD1 (5 bases). Germline V gives CDR1 KGHSH, CDR2 LQKENI. The CDR3 spans 13 residues. Trimming removed 3 bases from V and 6 bases from J, with 12 bases in between. For the CDR3, the DNA is TGTGCCAGCTCACCGGGGCCGCAGGGCGAGCAGTACTTC. This gives the protein CASSPGPQGEQYF.

The chain combines TRBV5-1 with TRBJ2-1, with 9 bases aligning to TRBD2. After removal of 2 bases from V and 9 bases from J, the junction contained 6 bases not matched to a gene. Germline V CDR1 and CDR2: SGHRS, YFSETQ. The length of the CDR3 is 14 residues. CDR3 DNA sequence: TGCGCCAGCAGCTTACAGTGGCGGGAGGGTGAGCAGTTCTTC. Translated, it gives CASSLQWREGEQFF.

The chain employs TRBV27 and TRBJ2-6; D not certain. CDR3 size: 14 residues. Trimming removed 2 bases from V and 2 bases from J, with 4 bases in between. The germline gives CDR1 MNHEY, CDR2 SMNVEV (reference sequence). This CDR3 is CASSLAAGANVLTF. The CDR3 nucleotides are TGTGCCAGCAGTTTAGCAGCTGGGGCCAACGTCCTGACTTTC.

The J gene is TRBJ2-2, the V gene TRBV27; tentatively, D is TRBD1 (6 bases). Germline assignment: CDR1 MNHEY and CDR2 SMNVEV (reference sequence). The CDR3 loop spans 20 amino acids. The ends were cut back, 1 base at V and 0 bases at J, with 21 bases in the middle. Written as DNA, the CDR3 is TGTGCCAGCAGTTTATATCTCCGATACGGGACACCGACGAACACCGGGGAGCTGTTTTTT. Its translation: CASSLYLRYGTPTNTGELFF.

The gene calls are TRBV7-9 and TRBJ2-7; 7 bases fit TRBD2. Unmatched junction bases numbered 6, after V lost 5 bases and J lost 2 bases. The germline gives CDR1 SEHNR, CDR2 FQNEAQ (reference sequence). The length of the CDR3 is 14 residues. CDR3 in DNA: TGTGCCAGCAGCCCTCTGGCGGGGGCCTACGAGCAGTACTTC. It specifies CASSPLAGAYEQYF.